This T cell receptor (beta chain) was captured in a study of blood T cells in healthy people across ages. Sample-barcoded 5' priming and a J-beta primer mix drove a second PCR of 7 to 11 cycles. TCRdb ran MiXCR on the 5' RACE reads and lists one entry per CDR3 protein. Of around 1.1 million distinct CDR3 sequences detected, more than 30% appear once; the ten largest clones hold over 10%. The extraction recovered at least 5.5 micrograms of total RNA per sample. This CDR3 is 17 amino acids long. With 4 bases clipped from V and 2 bases from J, the junction kept 15 bases outside the gene matches. In germline, CDR1 is GTSNPN, CDR2 SVGIG (reference sequence).

Sample: blood. V is TRBV30 and J is TRBJ2-7; 9 positions match TRBD2. The source is a man younger than 35 in good health. The CDR3 sequence: CAWNPRRTSGLTYEQYF. The CDR3 region has the DNA TGTGCCTGGAATCCACGTCGAACTAGCGGGCTTACCTACGAGCAGTACTTC. The full variable domain, its missing parts supplied by reference TRBV30 and TRBJ2-7, is SQTIHQWPATLVQPVGSPLSLECTVEGTSNPNLYWYRQAAGRGLQLLFYSVGIGQISSEVPQNLSASRPQDRQFILSSKKLLLSDSGFYLCAWNPRRTSGLTYEQYFGPGTRLTVT.